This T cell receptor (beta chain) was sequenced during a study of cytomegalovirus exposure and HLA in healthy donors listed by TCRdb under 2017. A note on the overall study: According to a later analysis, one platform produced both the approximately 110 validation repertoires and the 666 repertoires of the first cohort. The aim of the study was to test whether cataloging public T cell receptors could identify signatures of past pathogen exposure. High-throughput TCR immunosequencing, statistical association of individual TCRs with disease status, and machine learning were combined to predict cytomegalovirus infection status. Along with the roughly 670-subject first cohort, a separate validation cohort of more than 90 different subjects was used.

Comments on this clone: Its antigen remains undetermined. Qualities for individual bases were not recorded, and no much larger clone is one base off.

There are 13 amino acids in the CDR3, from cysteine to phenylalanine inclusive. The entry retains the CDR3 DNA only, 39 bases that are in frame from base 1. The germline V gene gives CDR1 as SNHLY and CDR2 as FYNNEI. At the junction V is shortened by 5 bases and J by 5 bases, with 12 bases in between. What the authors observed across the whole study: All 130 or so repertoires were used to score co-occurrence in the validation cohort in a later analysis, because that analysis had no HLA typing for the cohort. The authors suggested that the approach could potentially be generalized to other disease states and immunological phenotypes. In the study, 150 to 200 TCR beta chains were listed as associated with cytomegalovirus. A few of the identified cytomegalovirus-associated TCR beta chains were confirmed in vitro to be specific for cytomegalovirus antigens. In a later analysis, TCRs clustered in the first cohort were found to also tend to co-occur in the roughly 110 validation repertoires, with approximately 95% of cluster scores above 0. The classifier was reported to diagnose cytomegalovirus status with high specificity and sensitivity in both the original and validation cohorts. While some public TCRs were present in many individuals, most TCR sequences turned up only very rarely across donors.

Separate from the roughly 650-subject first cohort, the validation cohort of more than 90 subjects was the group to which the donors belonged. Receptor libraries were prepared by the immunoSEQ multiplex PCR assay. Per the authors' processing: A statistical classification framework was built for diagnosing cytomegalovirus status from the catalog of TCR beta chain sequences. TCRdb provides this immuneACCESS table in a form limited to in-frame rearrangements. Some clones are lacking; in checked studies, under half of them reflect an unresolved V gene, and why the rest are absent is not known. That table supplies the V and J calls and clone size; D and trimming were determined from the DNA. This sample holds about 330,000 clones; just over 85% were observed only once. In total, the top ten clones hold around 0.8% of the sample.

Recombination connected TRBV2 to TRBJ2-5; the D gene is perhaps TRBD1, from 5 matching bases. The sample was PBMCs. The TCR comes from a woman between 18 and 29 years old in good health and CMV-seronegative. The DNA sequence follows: TGTGCCAGCAGTACGGACACCATGGAGACCCAGTACTTC. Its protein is CASSTDTMETQYF.